The table lists the clone carrying this T cell receptor (beta chain) with a count of one. Its antigen is as yet unknown. This entry is derived from a study of T cells in localized non-small cell lung cancer. Findings of the study overall: Uninvolved adjacent lung, not tumor, had the highest T cell clonality. The study detected a median roughly 56 of the top 100 tumor clones in adjacent lung. Only one tumor region was sequenced, so heterogeneity remains possible. Longer survival (overall) was linked to higher T cell density in blood.

The method was immunoSEQ multiplex PCR; TCRdb's version includes in-frame clones alone and lacks a portion of them. This sample has some 51,000 clones; more than 80% occur once, and the top ten carry about 5%. V shed 4 bases and J 4 bases; nucleotides not matched to a gene: 3. The CDR3 sequence is 14 residues long. CDR1 is LGHNT, CDR2 FRNRAP, per germline. The sequence was collected from a woman aged 35-70 years with stage I lung adenocarcinoma. The sequenced sample was peripheral blood, obtained before any cancer treatment. The chain joins TRBV12-5 to TRBJ2-7, with TRBD1 identical over 11 bases. CDR3 coding DNA: TGTGCTAGTGGTTGGGGGACAGGGGGGTACGAGCAGTACTTC. Its protein product is CASGWGTGGYEQYF.